What follows are 17 T cell receptor beta chains derived from one specimen sequenced in a study of CXCR3-negative and CXCR3-positive naive CD8 T cells. 5' RACE that incorporated UMI labels was used to prepare the TRB cDNA libraries. TCRdb reprocessed the 5' RACE reads, keeping one entry per CDR3 protein, no DNA. This sample's clone table lists about 43,000 distinct CDR3 sequences. The sample comprised memory CD8+ T cells from blood. The receptors come from a human donor in good health. Some clones in this sample may be carry-over from other donors' samples.

This rearrangement joins TRBV7-7 to TRBJ2-1; the TCRdb call, TRBD1, lacks DNA for checking. This CDR3 is built from 15 residues. Germline values: CDR1 SSHAT, CDR2 FNYEAQ (reference sequence). The CDR3 here is CASSLEVGIYNEQFF.

The chain carries TRBV6-5 and TRBJ2-1. The CDR3 runs to 16 residues. Per germline, CDR1 MNHEY and CDR2 SVGAGI. The CDR3 loop reads CASSVSGISTYNEQFF.

The chain links TRBV7-8 to TRBJ1-4. The CDR3 runs 16 residues. The germline gives CDR1 SGHVS, CDR2 FQNEAQ. This CDR3 is CASSFSRWAQREKLFF.

The chain joins TRBV20-1 to TRBJ2-2; TCRdb's D call, TRBD2, is unchecked because there is no DNA. The V gene's germline CDR1 is DFQATT and CDR2 SNEGSKA (reference sequence). The CDR3 has 14 amino acids. The CDR3 loop reads CSAESGVNTGELFF.

The V gene is TRBV29-1, the J gene TRBJ1-1. The CDR3 extends over 12 amino acids. Germline V lookup: CDR1 SQVTM, CDR2 ANQGSEA. The CDR3: CSVEEDYTEAFF.

The chain is built from TRBV5-5 and TRBJ2-7; TCRdb proposes TRBD1, but this gene call is untestable without DNA. This CDR3 is 14 amino acids long. CDR1 SGHKS and CDR2 YYEKEE come from the germline V gene (reference sequence). CDR3 region: CASSSGQTAYEQYF.

The rearrangement links TRBV7-3 to TRBJ1-2; TCRdb's assignment of TRBD1 cannot be checked, as there is no DNA. The CDR3 consists of 13 residues. Germline-derived CDR1 and CDR2 are SGHTA and FQGTGA. The CDR3: CASSPGGTNGYTF.

The chain joins TRBV7-2 to TRBJ1-4; TCRdb's assignment of TRBD1 cannot be checked, as there is no DNA. Germline V lookup: CDR1 SGHTA, CDR2 FQGNSA. The CDR3 length is 15 residues. The CDR3 reads CASSLVGRTNEKLFF.

This clonotype counts as medium-sized by frequency. This chain connects TRBV6-2 or TRBV6-3 to TRBJ2-3; TCRdb selects TRBD1, and the lack of DNA leaves this call unchecked. The CDR3 has 14 residues. CDR1 MNHEY and CDR2 SVGEGT come from the germline V gene. The CDR3 spells CASSPRMDTDTQYF.

The J gene is TRBJ2-5, the V gene TRBV3-1. Germline CDR1 is LGHDT and CDR2 is YNNKEL (reference sequence). CDR3 length equals 15 residues. This CDR3 reads CASSQDWGSQETQYF.

J is TRBJ1-2 and V is TRBV2; TCRdb picks TRBD1, but there is no DNA to check that call. Germline-derived CDR1 and CDR2 are SNHLY and FYNNEI. The CDR3 runs to 17 residues. The CDR3: CASSEGQGQAFFYGYTF.

The V and J genes are TRBV19 and TRBJ2-5; absent DNA, TCRdb's TRBD1 call cannot be checked. This CDR3 spans 14 amino acids. Germline values: CDR1 LNHDA, CDR2 SQIVND (reference sequence). The CDR3 region is CASSADRVQETQYF.

The rearrangement uses TRBV4-3 and TRBJ2-1; TCRdb lists TRBD1, though no DNA is available to test this call. This CDR3 comprises 16 residues. Looked up from germline, CDR1 is LGHNA and CDR2 is YSLEER. Here the CDR3 reads CASSQDGGGRYNEQFF.

The V call is TRBV7-6, the J call TRBJ2-1. Germline loops: CDR1 SGHVS, CDR2 FNYEAQ. The CDR3 covers 12 residues. CDR3 sequence: CASSMRHHEQFF.

The chain couples TRBV20-1 to TRBJ2-2; TCRdb lists TRBD1, though no DNA is available to test this call. The CDR3 spans 15 residues. Germline CDR1 reads DFQATT; CDR2 reads SNEGSKA (reference sequence). CDR3 sequence reads: CSANSFPGPGGELFF.

J is TRBJ1-2 and V is TRBV12-3 or TRBV12-4; TCRdb's D call, TRBD1, is unchecked because there is no DNA. CDR3 length: 16 residues. The CDR3 loop is CASSLGVDRRVYGYTF.

The V gene is TRBV29-1, the J gene TRBJ2-1; TCRdb picks TRBD1, but there is no DNA to check that call. The germline gives CDR1 SQVTM, CDR2 ANQGSEA. The CDR3 consists of 15 residues. The CDR3 reads CSANPPTGDHNEQFF.